This T cell receptor (beta chain) was recovered during a study of CD8+ T cells in alopecia areata. Study in general: Those patients who were treated received oral tofacitinib, which was given at 5 to 10 mg twice daily for moderate-to-severe alopecia areata. Study-level findings and limits: Greater clonality was observed in lesional scalp samples, especially alopecia totalis/universalis, versus normal scalp. Persistence in scalp and blood during tofacitinib was observed for many expanded lesional clones. Scalp sample data also include resident alphabeta T cells from normal skin.

Treatment of the sample: oral pan-JAK inhibitor, 5-10 mg twice daily. Notes on this clone: Its specificity is not known.

Extracted from the samples, RNA was reverse transcribed into cDNA to serve as the sequencing template. TCRdb's table, derived via immunoSEQ multiplex PCR, lists solely in-frame clones and lacks some. The sample lists 150,000 or so clones; about 71% were seen once. V lost 5 bases and J 2 bases, leaving 9 bases between the germline ends. Per the germline V gene, CDR1 is MNHEY and CDR2 is SVGAGI. The CDR3 is made up of 14 amino acids. This receptor was taken from a human donor with alopecia areata. The rearrangement joins TRBV6-5 to TRBJ2-2; perhaps D is TRBD1 or TRBD2 (5 bases each). The sequences come from CD4+ T cells sorted from blood, collected at week 4, from a patient treated with tofacitinib. CDR3 sequence: CASSPGTNTGELFF. The CDR3 coding sequence is TGTGCCAGCAGTCCCGGGACCAACACCGGGGAGCTGTTTTTT.